This TCR beta chain originates from a study of blood T cell repertoires in COVID-19. TCRdb keeps only in-frame clones here, not all; method: immunoSEQ multiplex PCR. The table shows about 200,000 clones, with around 85% occurring only once. CDR3 length equals 13 residues. V dropped 5 bases and J dropped 4; count of bases not matched to a gene: 2. The clonotype originates from a man aged 40-50 years who had recovered from COVID-19. Sequencing was performed on PBMCs or T cells enriched from blood (not recorded which). The chain recombines TRBV12-3 or TRBV12-4 with TRBJ2-7; 10 nucleotides match TRBD1. CDR3 DNA: TGTGCCAGCAGTCCGGGACAGGGGTACGAGCAGTACTTC. Residues: CASSPGQGYEQYF.